Listed below are T cell receptor beta chains from one sample, sequenced in a study of cytomegalovirus exposure and HLA in healthy donors. Data came from immunoSEQ multiplex PCR; TCRdb stores just in-frame clones and leaves some out. The table lists some 98,000 clones, more than 60% of them singletons. The sequenced material came from PBMCs. Receptor source: a man aged 50 to 59 in good health and CMV-seronegative. The CDR3 runs from the conserved cysteine through the conserved F or W. D genes are given only for firm matches. Only some rows state a clone size, as once, few, many or a class for expanded clones.

TRBJ2-7	NA	TRBV5-3	17	NA	CARSLRGCHHELHEQYF	TGTGCCAGAAGCTTGAGGGGGTGCCACCACGAACTTCACGAGCAGTACTTC
TRBJ1-2	NA	TRBV7-2	13	NA	CASSSQGQYGYTF	TGTGCCAGCAGCTCTCAGGGGCAATATGGCTACACCTTC
TRBJ2-1	TRBD2	TRBV5-4	17	NA	CASSHLILAGGRNEQFF	TGTGCCAGCAGTCATCTCATTCTAGCGGGGGGACGCAATGAGCAGTTCTTC
TRBJ2-7	TRBD2	TRBV6-1	14	NA	CASSVWRERYEQYF	TGTGCCAGCAGTGTCTGGCGGGAGAGATACGAGCAGTACTTC
TRBJ2-1	NA	TRBV5-1	16	NA	CASSLGRDPPYNEQFF	TGCGCCAGCAGCTTGGGGCGGGACCCACCCTACAATGAGCAGTTCTTC
TRBJ2-1	NA	TRBV11-3	13	NA	CASSATGLYEQFF	TGTGCCAGCAGCGCAACAGGGTTGTATGAGCAGTTCTTC
TRBJ2-1	NA	TRBV10-1	15	NA	CASSESLADYNEQFF	TGCGCCAGCAGTGAGTCGCTGGCGGACTACAATGAGCAGTTCTTC
TRBJ2-5	TRBD1	TRBV5-1	15	NA	CASSSNRQGRETQYF	TGCGCCAGCAGCTCCAACCGACAGGGCAGAGAGACCCAGTACTTC
TRBJ2-5	NA	TRBV30	10	once	CAFRRETQYF	TGTGCCTTTCGCCGGGAGACCCAGTACTTC
TRBJ1-2	NA	TRBV6-6	14	NA	CASSPPRGNYGYTF	TGTGCCAGCAGCCCCCCGAGGGGGAACTATGGCTACACCTTC
TRBJ1-1	TRBD1	TRBV29-1	13	NA	CSTIQGANTEAFF	TGCAGCACCATACAGGGGGCGAACACTGAAGCTTTCTTT
TRBJ2-7	TRBD1	TRBV5-1	16	NA	CASSGGAGTATYEQYF	TGCGCCAGCAGCGGGGGAGCCGGGACAGCCACCTACGAGCAGTACTTC
TRBJ2-3	NA	TRBV6-5	14	NA	CASSTGSSGDTQYF	TGTGCCAGCAGTACAGGGAGCTCAGGGGATACGCAGTATTTT
TRBJ1-2	TRBD1	TRBV7-2	14	NA	CASSLAKGAGGYTF	TGTGCCAGCAGCTTAGCGAAGGGGGCCGGTGGCTACACCTTC
TRBJ2-1	NA	TRBV7-9	15	NA	CASTFKGGVSNEQFF	TGTGCCAGCACCTTTAAGGGGGGGGTCTCAAATGAGCAGTTCTTC
TRBJ1-6	NA	TRBV6-5	14	NA	CASTKARPNSPLHF	TGTGCCAGCACCAAGGCCAGGCCTAATTCACCCCTCCACTTT
TRBJ2-1	NA	TRBV6-1	11	NA	CASKEANEQFF	TGTGCCAGCAAAGAGGCCAATGAGCAGTTCTTC
TRBJ2-1	NA	TRBV14	16	NA	CASSQVNPTQYNEQFF	TGTGCCAGCAGCCAAGTGAATCCCACACAGTACAATGAGCAGTTCTTC
TRBJ1-2	TRBD1	TRBV11-3	16	NA	CASSFRSGTGTYGYTF	TGTGCCAGCAGCTTTAGATCCGGGACAGGGACCTATGGCTACACCTTC
TRBJ2-7	NA	TRBV29-1	15	few	CSVDGGGGSSYEQYF	TGCAGCGTTGACGGGGGAGGGGGTAGCTCCTACGAGCAGTACTTC
TRBJ1-1	NA	TRBV9	14	NA	CASRPGTPNTEAFF	TGTGCCAGCAGACCCGGGACACCGAACACTGAAGCTTTCTTT
TRBJ2-5	TRBD2	TRBV28	15	NA	CASSSSGRPVETQYF	TGTGCCAGCAGTTCTAGCGGGAGACCTGTGGAGACCCAGTACTTC
TRBJ2-1	NA	TRBV5-6	13	few	CASSLAPGNEQFF	TGTGCCAGCAGCTTGGCCCCGGGTAATGAGCAGTTCTTC
TRBJ2-7	NA	TRBV7-2	13	once	CASSEDSTYEQYF	TGTGCCAGCAGCGAGGACAGCACCTACGAGCAGTACTTC
TRBJ1-6	NA	TRBV6-6	16	NA	CASSYSNRGKGSPLHF	TGTGCCAGCAGTTACTCGAATCGGGGAAAGGGATCACCCCTCCACTTT
TRBJ2-5	NA	TRBV18	16	NA	CASSPSSRQKVETQYF	TGTGCCAGCTCACCCTCTTCGAGACAGAAGGTGGAGACCCAGTACTTC
TRBJ2-3	NA	TRBV14	13	NA	CASSHLGPDTQYF	TGTGCCAGCAGCCACCTCGGTCCGGATACGCAGTATTTT
TRBJ2-7	TRBD2	TRBV11-1	15	medium-sized	CASSQGIAGVHEQYF	TGTGCCAGCAGCCAGGGAATAGCGGGAGTCCACGAGCAGTACTTC
TRBJ2-5	NA	TRBV5-1	12	once	CASSLQRETQYF	TGCGCCAGCAGCTTACAGAGAGAGACCCAGTACTTC
TRBJ2-5	NA	TRBV28	12	NA	CASSSYQETQYF	TGTGCCAGCAGCTCGTACCAAGAGACCCAGTACTTC
TRBJ1-5	TRBD1	TRBV7-2	13	NA	CASTKDRDQPQHF	TGTGCCAGCACCAAAGACAGGGATCAGCCCCAGCATTTT
TRBJ1-6	NA	TRBV4-1	17	NA	CASSRRQEYSYNSPLHF	TGCGCCAGCAGCCGCCGGCAGGAATACTCCTATAATTCACCCCTCCACTTT
TRBJ2-5	NA	TRBV9	15	NA	CASSPRTEPGETQYF	TGTGCCAGCAGCCCGAGGACAGAGCCGGGAGAGACCCAGTACTTC